This T cell receptor (beta chain) was sequenced in a study of blood T cell repertoires in COVID-19. Study as a whole: Sites across the United States, Italy and Spain contributed samples from acute and convalescent COVID-19.

Germline V gene data show CDR1 as SEHNR and CDR2 as FQNEAQ (reference sequence). The V end lost 5 bases, the J end lost 8 bases, and 18 bases lay between the germline ends. This CDR3 has 14 residues. Sequenced by immunoSEQ multiplex PCR; TCRdb stores in-frame clones only, minus some. This sample yields some 250,000 clones, of which approximately 86% are seen a single time; about 7.6% belongs to the top ten. The receptor was derived from an older woman with active or convalescent COVID-19. V gene TRBV7-9 combines with J gene TRBJ1-2, with D unclear. The specimen was peripheral blood. CDR3: CASSLETPSRGYTF. CDR3 DNA sequence: TGTGCCAGCAGCCTCGAGACCCCGTCGAGGGGCTACACCTTC.